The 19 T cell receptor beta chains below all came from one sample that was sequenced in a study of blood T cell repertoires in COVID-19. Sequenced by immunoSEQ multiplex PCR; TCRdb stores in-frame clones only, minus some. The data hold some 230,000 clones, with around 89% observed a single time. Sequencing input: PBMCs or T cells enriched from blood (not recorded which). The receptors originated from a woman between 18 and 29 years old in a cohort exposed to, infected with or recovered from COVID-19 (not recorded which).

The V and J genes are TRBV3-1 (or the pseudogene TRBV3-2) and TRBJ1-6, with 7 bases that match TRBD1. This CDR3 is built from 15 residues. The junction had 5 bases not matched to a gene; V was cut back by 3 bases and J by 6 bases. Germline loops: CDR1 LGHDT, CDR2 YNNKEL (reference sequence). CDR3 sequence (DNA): TGTGCCAGCAGCCATGTACAGGGGCGTAATTCACCCCTCCACTTT. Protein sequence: CASSHVQGRNSPLHF.

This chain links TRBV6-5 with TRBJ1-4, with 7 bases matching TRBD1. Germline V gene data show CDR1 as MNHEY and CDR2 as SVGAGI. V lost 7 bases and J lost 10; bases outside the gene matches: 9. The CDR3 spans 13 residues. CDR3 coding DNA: TGTGCCAGCAAGGGGGCAGGGGAGAGAAAACTGTTTTTT. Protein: CASKGAGERKLFF.

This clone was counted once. CDR3 region: CAISEARVSDYGYTF. The CDR3 DNA reads TGTGCCATCAGTGAGGCCAGGGTGTCGGACTATGGCTACACCTTC. V and J are TRBV10-3 and TRBJ1-2; a weak D match, TRBD1 (5 bases). The CDR3 runs to 15 residues. Germline V gene sequence: CDR1 ENHRY, CDR2 SYGVKD. V was trimmed by 2 bases and J by 3 bases, leaving 13 bases between them.

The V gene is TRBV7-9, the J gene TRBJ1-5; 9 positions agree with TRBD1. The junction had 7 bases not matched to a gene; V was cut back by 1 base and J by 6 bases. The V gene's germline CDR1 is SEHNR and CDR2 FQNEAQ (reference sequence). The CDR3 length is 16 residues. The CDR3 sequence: CASSLGDRAPTQPQHF. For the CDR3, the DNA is TGTGCCAGCAGCTTAGGGGACAGGGCCCCCACTCAGCCCCAGCATTTT.

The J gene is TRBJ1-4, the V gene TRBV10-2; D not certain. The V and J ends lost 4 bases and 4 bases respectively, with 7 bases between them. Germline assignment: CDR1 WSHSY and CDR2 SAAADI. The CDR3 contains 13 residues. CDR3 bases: TGCGCCAGCAGTGGGCGGTATAATGAAAAACTGTTTTTT. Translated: CASSGRYNEKLFF.

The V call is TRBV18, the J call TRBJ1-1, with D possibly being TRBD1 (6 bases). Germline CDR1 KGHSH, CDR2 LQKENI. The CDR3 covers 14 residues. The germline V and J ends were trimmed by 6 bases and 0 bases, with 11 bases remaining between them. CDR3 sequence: CASSRTVMNTEAFF. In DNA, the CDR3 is TGTGCCAGCTCCCGGACAGTGATGAACACTGAAGCTTTCTTT.

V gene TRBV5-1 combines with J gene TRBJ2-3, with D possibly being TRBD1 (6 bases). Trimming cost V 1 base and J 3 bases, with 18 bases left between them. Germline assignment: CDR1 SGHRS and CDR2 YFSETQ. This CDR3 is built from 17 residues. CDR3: CASSLNGQSVTTDTQYF. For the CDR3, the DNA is TGCGCCAGCAGCTTGAATGGACAGTCCGTAACGACAGATACGCAGTATTTT. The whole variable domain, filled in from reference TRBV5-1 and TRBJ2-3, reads KAGVTQTPRYLIKTRGQQVTLSCSPISGHRSVSWYQQTPGQGLQFLFEYFSETQRNKGNFPGRFSGRQFSNSRSEMNVSTLELGDSALYLCASSLNGQSVTTDTQYFGPGTRLTVL.

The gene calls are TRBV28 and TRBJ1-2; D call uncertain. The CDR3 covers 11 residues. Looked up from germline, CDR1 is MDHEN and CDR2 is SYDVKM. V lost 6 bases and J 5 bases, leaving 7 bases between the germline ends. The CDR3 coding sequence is TGTGCCAGCAGCCTCAGTTATGGCTACACCTTC. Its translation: CASSLSYGYTF.

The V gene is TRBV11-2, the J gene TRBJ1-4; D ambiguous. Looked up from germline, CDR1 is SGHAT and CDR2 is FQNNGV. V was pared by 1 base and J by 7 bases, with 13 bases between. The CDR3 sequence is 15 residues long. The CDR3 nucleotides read TGTGCCAGCAGCTTAGGAGGCAGAGGAATTGAAAAACTGTTTTTT. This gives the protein CASSLGGRGIEKLFF.

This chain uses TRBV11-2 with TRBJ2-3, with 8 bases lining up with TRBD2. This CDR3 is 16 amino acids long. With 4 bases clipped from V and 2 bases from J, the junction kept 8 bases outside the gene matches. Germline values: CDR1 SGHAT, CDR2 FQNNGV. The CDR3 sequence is CASSSGSGGVTDTQYF. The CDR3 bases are TGTGCCAGCAGCTCCGGGTCGGGAGGGGTCACAGATACGCAGTATTTT.

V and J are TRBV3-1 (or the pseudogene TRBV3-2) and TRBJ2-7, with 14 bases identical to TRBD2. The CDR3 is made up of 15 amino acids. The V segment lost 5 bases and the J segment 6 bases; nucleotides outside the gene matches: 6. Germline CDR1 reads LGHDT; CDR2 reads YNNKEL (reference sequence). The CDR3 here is CASSTRLAGGREQYF. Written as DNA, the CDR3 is TGTGCCAGCAGCACCCGACTAGCGGGGGGGCGCGAGCAGTACTTC.

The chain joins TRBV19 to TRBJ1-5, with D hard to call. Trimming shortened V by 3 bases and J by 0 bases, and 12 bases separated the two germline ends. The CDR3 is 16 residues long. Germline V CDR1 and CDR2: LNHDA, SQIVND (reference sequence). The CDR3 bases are TGTGCCAGTAGTATGGAGGGATGGTATAGCAATCAGCCCCAGCATTTT. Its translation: CASSMEGWYSNQPQHF.

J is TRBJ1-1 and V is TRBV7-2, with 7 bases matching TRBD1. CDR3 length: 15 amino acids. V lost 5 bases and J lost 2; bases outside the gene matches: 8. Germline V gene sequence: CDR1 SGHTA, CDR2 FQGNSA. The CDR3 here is CASSIAGTANTEAFF. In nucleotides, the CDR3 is TGTGCCAGCAGCATCGCAGGGACAGCAAACACTGAAGCTTTCTTT.

The CDR3, as DNA: TGTGCCAGCAGACCCGGCCCGGGGGGAAATGAGCAGTTCTTC. Translating it yields CASRPGPGGNEQFF. The chain uses TRBV7-9 and TRBJ2-1, with 7 bases fitting TRBD2. The CDR3 has 14 amino acids. The ends lost 6 bases at V and 7 bases at J; junction bases unmatched: 9. Germline V gene sequence: CDR1 SEHNR, CDR2 FQNEAQ (reference sequence).

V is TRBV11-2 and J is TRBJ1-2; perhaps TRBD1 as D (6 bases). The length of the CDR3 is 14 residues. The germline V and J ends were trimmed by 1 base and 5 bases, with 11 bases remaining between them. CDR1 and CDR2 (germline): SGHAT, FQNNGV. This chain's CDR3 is CASSLGGQNYGYTF. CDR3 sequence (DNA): TGTGCCAGCAGCTTAGGCGGACAGAATTATGGCTACACCTTC.

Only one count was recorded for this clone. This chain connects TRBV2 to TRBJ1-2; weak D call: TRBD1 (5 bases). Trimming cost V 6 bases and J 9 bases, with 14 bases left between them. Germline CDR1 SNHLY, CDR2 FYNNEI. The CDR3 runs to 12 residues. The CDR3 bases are TGTGCCAGCAGCCTCAGGGCGTGGAGCTACACCTTC. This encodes CASSLRAWSYTF. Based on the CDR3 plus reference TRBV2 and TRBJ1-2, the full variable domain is EPEVTQTPSHQVTQMGQEVILRCVPISNHLYFYWYRQILGQKVEFLVSFYNNEISEKSEIFDDQFSVERPDGSNFTLKIRSTKLEDSAMYFCASSLRAWSYTFGSGTRLTVV.

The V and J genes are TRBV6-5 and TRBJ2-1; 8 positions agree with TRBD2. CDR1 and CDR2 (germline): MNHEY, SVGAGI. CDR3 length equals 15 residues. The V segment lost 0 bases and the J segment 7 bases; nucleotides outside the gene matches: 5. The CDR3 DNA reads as TGTGCCAGCAGTTACTCGTCCGGGGGGGGGAATGAGCAGTTCTTC. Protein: CASSYSSGGGNEQFF.

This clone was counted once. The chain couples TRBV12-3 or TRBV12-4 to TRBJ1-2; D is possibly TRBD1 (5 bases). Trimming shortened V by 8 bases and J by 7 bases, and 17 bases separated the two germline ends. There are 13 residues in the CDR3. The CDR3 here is CASLFRGTGGYTF. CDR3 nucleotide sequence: TGTGCCAGCCTCTTTAGGGGCACAGGTGGCTACACCTTC.

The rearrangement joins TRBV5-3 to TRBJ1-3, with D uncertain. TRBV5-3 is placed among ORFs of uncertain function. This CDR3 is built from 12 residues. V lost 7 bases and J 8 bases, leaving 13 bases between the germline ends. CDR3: CARLTLGHTIYF. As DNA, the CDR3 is TGTGCCAGACTGACACTAGGGCACACCATATATTTT.